This entry lists 31 T cell receptor beta chains sequenced from one sample in a study of blood T cell repertoires in COVID-19 (dated by TCRdb to the early 2020s). The library was obtained by the immunoSEQ multiplex PCR assay. Here the immuneACCESS table is served through TCRdb, limited to in-frame sequences with V and J called. Missing clones are a known gap in these copies; in checked studies unresolved V genes cover under half, and the rest lacks a known reason. This sample lists fewer than 350,000 clones; about 88% were detected once. The top ten constitute roughly 2% of the sample. The sample taken for sequencing was PBMCs or T cells enriched from blood (not recorded which). These receptors came from a woman between 55 and 75 years old in a cohort exposed to, infected with or recovered from COVID-19 (not recorded which).

The count of this clone is one. The chain combines TRBV10-2 with TRBJ2-4; D not resolved. Germline V gene data show CDR1 as WSHSY and CDR2 as SAAADI. Trimming shortened V by 0 bases and J by 12 bases, and 12 bases separated the two germline ends. CDR3 length: 13 amino acids. The CDR3 protein is CASSESFTWSQYF. CDR3 bases: TGCGCCAGCAGTGAGTCATTCACTTGGAGTCAGTACTTC.

The rearrangement uses TRBV11-3 and TRBJ1-3; D ambiguous. The V gene's germline CDR1 is SGHNT and CDR2 YENEEA. Deletions cut 3 bases from V and 2 bases from J, with 20 bases between. The CDR3 covers 18 residues. CDR3: CASSFSSSEGSPGNTIYF. The CDR3 DNA follows: TGTGCCAGCAGCTTCTCAAGTTCCGAGGGAAGTCCTGGAAACACCATATATTTT.

This chain joins TRBV28 and TRBJ1-5; 7 bases match TRBD1. The V and J ends lost 4 bases and 2 bases, in that order; junction bases with no gene match: 8. Germline CDR1 and CDR2: MDHEN and SYDVKM. The CDR3 is 16 amino acids. The CDR3 sequence: CASSSDRAGRNQPQHF. CDR3 in DNA: TGTGCCAGCAGTTCAGACAGGGCAGGACGCAATCAGCCCCAGCATTTT.

The chain uses TRBV7-9 and TRBJ1-2; D remains unclear. V was pared by 1 base and J by 4 bases, with 10 bases between. Germline V gene lookup returns CDR1 SEHNR and CDR2 FQNEAQ (reference sequence). The CDR3 totals 14 residues. CDR3 DNA: TGTGCCAGCAGCTTAGGTAGCGGGTCCTATGGCTACACCTTC. Protein: CASSLGSGSYGYTF.

The chain combines TRBV28 with TRBJ2-5; 11 bases align to TRBD2. CDR3 length: 15 amino acids. J gave up 3 bases and V 4 bases, and 4 bases lay outside the gene matches. Germline-derived CDR1 and CDR2 are MDHEN and SYDVKM. This CDR3 reads CASSWPGLAEETQYF. CDR3 bases: TGTGCCAGCAGTTGGCCGGGACTAGCGGAAGAGACCCAGTACTTC.

The V gene is TRBV28, the J gene TRBJ2-2; TRBD2 aligns across 15 bases. Germline assignment: CDR1 MDHEN and CDR2 SYDVKM. The CDR3 runs to 18 residues. Losses at the gene ends were 6 bases for V and 0 bases for J; bases not matched to a gene: 5. CDR3: CASRRTSGRAPNTGELFF. DNA of the CDR3: TGTGCCAGCAGACGGACTAGCGGGAGGGCCCCGAACACCGGGGAGCTGTTTTTT. Full variable domain (rest looked up from reference TRBV28 and TRBJ2-2): DVKVTQSSRYLVKRTGEKVFLECVQDMDHENMFWYRQDPGLGLRLIYFSYDVKMKEKGDIPEGYSVSREKKERFSLILESASTNQTSMYLCASRRTSGRAPNTGELFFGEGSRLTVL.

The V call is TRBV7-2, the J call TRBJ1-6; 9 positions match TRBD1. This CDR3 is 18 amino acids long. V dropped 5 bases and J dropped 0; count of bases not matched to a gene: 8. Germline loops: CDR1 SGHTA, CDR2 FQGNSA. The CDR3 loop reads CASSTRGQGSSYNSPLHF. The CDR3 DNA reads TGTGCCAGCAGCACGCGCGGACAGGGGAGCTCCTATAATTCACCCCTCCACTTT.

This clone was detected a few times. The germline gene is not matched at one end of the junction; a read error may be the cause. This chain connects TRBV19 to TRBJ1-6; TRBD1 aligns across 10 bases. CDR1 LNHDA and CDR2 SQIVND come from the germline V gene (reference sequence). The CDR3 covers 12 residues. The CDR3: CASSFRTGGTVF. The DNA of the CDR3 is TGTGCCAGTAGTTTCCGGACAGGGGGGACGGTCTTT.

This rearrangement joins TRBV18 to TRBJ1-3; D is possibly TRBD1 (5 bases). The CDR3 has 18 residues. V lost 6 bases and J 0 bases, leaving 21 bases between the germline ends. Germline V lookup: CDR1 KGHSH, CDR2 LQKENI. CDR3 nucleotide sequence: TGTGCCAGCTCCACCCTGACCGGGGGGTTTAACTCTGGAAACACCATATATTTT. Amino acid sequence: CASSTLTGGFNSGNTIYF.

The V and J genes are TRBV5-1 and TRBJ1-1; D is uncertain. The V gene's germline CDR1 is SGHRS and CDR2 YFSETQ. There are 13 residues in the CDR3. Trimming took off 0 bases at V and 8 bases at J, with 11 bases between the two ends. The DNA of the CDR3 is TGCGCCAGCAGCTTGGTGGGGAGCAGGGAAGCTTTCTTT. Translated: CASSLVGSREAFF.

The CDR3 coding sequence is TGTGCCAGTAGTATTTGGGACAGGGGGATTGGCTACACCTTC. This translates into CASSIWDRGIGYTF. The gene calls are TRBV19 and TRBJ1-2, with 11 bases that match TRBD1. The germline CDR1 and CDR2 sequences are LNHDA and SQIVND (reference sequence). Losses at the gene ends were 3 bases for V and 7 bases for J; bases not matched to a gene: 4. CDR3 size: 14 residues. The complete variable domain, with remaining parts taken from reference TRBV19 and TRBJ1-2, reads DGGITQSPKYLFRKEGQNVTLSCEQNLNHDAMYWYRQDPGQGLRLIYYSQIVNDFQKGDIAEGYSVSREKKESFPLTVTSAQKNPTAFYLCASSIWDRGIGYTFGSGTRLTVV.

This clone came up once. This rearrangement joins TRBV5-1 to TRBJ2-7, with D uncertain. Germline CDR1 reads SGHRS; CDR2 reads YFSETQ. The CDR3 runs 14 residues. V lost 5 bases and J lost 2, with 14 bases in between. The CDR3 coding sequence is TGCGCCAGCAGGGAGCGCTCACAAACCTACGAGCAGTACTTC. As protein: CASRERSQTYEQYF.

This clone was recorded once. The chain employs TRBV15 and TRBJ2-7; D might be TRBD1 (6 bases). This CDR3 region has 17 residues. Germline CDR1 LNHNV, CDR2 YYDKDF (reference sequence). Between the trimmed V and J ends, which lost 5 bases and 2 bases, there was a span of 22 bases. The CDR3 DNA follows: TGTGCCACCAGCCCTGCTGAGGGTACGACAGGAGCCTACGAGCAGTACTTC. Translating it yields CATSPAEGTTGAYEQYF. The full variable domain, its missing parts supplied by reference TRBV15 and TRBJ2-7, is DAMVIQNPRYQVTQFGKPVTLSCSQTLNHNVMYWYQQKSSQAPKLLFHYYDKDFNNEADTPDNFQSRRPNTSFCFLDIRSPGLGDTAMYLCATSPAEGTTGAYEQYFGPGTRLTVT.

The rearrangement joins TRBV13 to TRBJ2-1; the D is unclear. V lost 0 bases, J lost 6 bases, and 9 bases lay in between. The CDR3 has 14 amino acids. Germline V gene sequence: CDR1 PRHDT, CDR2 FYEKMQ (reference sequence). CDR3 loop: CASSLGLATNEQFF. CDR3 nucleotides: TGTGCCAGCAGCTTAGGCCTGGCCACCAATGAGCAGTTCTTC. The full variable domain, its missing parts supplied by reference TRBV13 and TRBJ2-1, is AAGVIQSPRHLIKEKRETATLKCYPIPRHDTVYWYQQGPGQDPQFLISFYEKMQSDKGSIPDRFSAQQFSDYHSELNMSSLELGDSALYFCASSLGLATNEQFFGPGTRLTVL.

J is TRBJ2-3 and V is TRBV5-1, with D tentatively TRBD2 (6 bases). The V and J ends lost 3 bases and 4 bases respectively, with 12 bases between them. Per the germline V gene, CDR1 is SGHRS and CDR2 is YFSETQ. The CDR3 is 14 residues long. In DNA, the CDR3 is TGCGCCAGCAGCTCGCAGCGACTAGCAGATACGCAGTATTTT. As protein: CASSSQRLADTQYF.

The chain recombines TRBV5-1 with TRBJ2-2; 12 bases line up with TRBD1. The CDR3 is 15 residues long. Germline V gives CDR1 SGHRS, CDR2 YFSETQ. V lost 3 bases to trimming and J lost 5 bases; unmatched junction nucleotides: 2. For the CDR3, the DNA is TGCGCCAGCAGCTGGGACAGGGGGCAAACCGGGGAGCTGTTTTTT. This gives the protein CASSWDRGQTGELFF.

The rearrangement joins TRBV6-5 to TRBJ2-1, with 7 bases that match TRBD2. V trimming: 6 bases; J trimming: 5 bases; junction bases outside the gene matches: 7. The V gene's germline CDR1 is MNHEY and CDR2 SVGAGI. This CDR3 is 14 amino acids long. The CDR3 sequence is CASSGTTRNNEQFF. In DNA, the CDR3 is TGTGCCAGCAGCGGGACTACTCGGAACAATGAGCAGTTCTTC.

The chain couples TRBV5-4 to TRBJ2-5; 11 nucleotides align to TRBD1. The CDR3 is 15 residues long. Per the germline V gene, CDR1 is SGHNT and CDR2 is YYREEE (reference sequence). The V segment lost 2 bases and the J segment 4 bases; nucleotides outside the gene matches: 4. CDR3 DNA sequence: TGTGCCAGCAGCTTCCCCGGGACAGGGGGAGAGACCCAGTACTTC. Translation: CASSFPGTGGETQYF.

The chain recombines TRBV4-1 with TRBJ1-1, with 7 bases aligning to TRBD1. This CDR3 has 15 amino acids. The V segment lost 1 base and the J segment 4 bases; nucleotides outside the gene matches: 6. Germline V lookup: CDR1 MGHRA, CDR2 YSYEKL. The CDR3 bases are TGCGCCAGCAGCCAAGTTGGGGCAGGGGGCACTGAAGCTTTCTTT. Protein: CASSQVGAGGTEAFF.

The chain is built from TRBV9 and TRBJ2-1; TRBD2 aligns across 9 bases. The germline gives CDR1 SGDLS, CDR2 YYNGEE. V shed 0 bases and J 5 bases; nucleotides not matched to a gene: 6. This CDR3 comprises 16 residues. The CDR3 region is CASSVGRLAGNNEQFF. CDR3 coding DNA: TGTGCCAGCAGCGTAGGACGGCTAGCGGGAAACAATGAGCAGTTCTTC.

J is TRBJ2-2 and V is TRBV6-5; no definite D call. Trimming took off 1 base at V and 4 bases at J, with 10 bases between the two ends. Germline V CDR1 and CDR2: MNHEY, SVGAGI. The CDR3 sequence is 15 residues long. Written as DNA, the CDR3 is TGTGCCAGCAGTTACTTTTCCGCAGGCACCGGGGAGCTGTTTTTT. Protein sequence: CASSYFSAGTGELFF.

This chain links TRBV2 with TRBJ2-7, with TRBD2 matching 16 bases. CDR3 length: 20 amino acids. Germline assignment: CDR1 SNHLY and CDR2 FYNNEI. The V gene end was trimmed by 2 bases and the J gene end by 1 base; junction bases not matched to a gene: 11. The CDR3 spells CASSELLGTSGRARSYEQYF. CDR3 sequence (DNA): TGTGCCAGCAGTGAACTTCTTGGGACTAGCGGGAGGGCCAGGTCCTACGAGCAGTACTTC.

This sequence joins TRBV5-5 and TRBJ2-7; 7 bases match TRBD2. Looked up from germline, CDR1 is SGHKS and CDR2 is YYEKEE (reference sequence). This CDR3 spans 12 amino acids. V trimming: 3 bases; J trimming: 7 bases; junction bases outside the gene matches: 4. The chain's CDR3 is CASSSQGGEQYF. The CDR3 DNA reads as TGTGCCAGCAGCTCCCAGGGAGGGGAGCAGTACTTC.

This clone was recorded once. The chain combines TRBV28 with TRBJ1-1; TRBD1 agrees at 9 bases. This CDR3 region has 15 residues. The junction had 11 bases not matched to a gene; V was cut back by 5 bases and J by 7 bases. The V gene's germline CDR1 is MDHEN and CDR2 SYDVKM. CDR3 coding DNA: TGTGCCAGCAGTGTAACCGGGACAGGGTCTGATGAAGCTTTCTTT. Translation: CASSVTGTGSDEAFF.

The chain links TRBV9 to TRBJ2-1; D not certain. V gave up 0 bases and J gave up 6 bases, with 7 bases separating them. In germline, CDR1 is SGDLS, CDR2 YYNGEE. This CDR3 spans 13 amino acids. The CDR3 here is CASSVARSNEQFF. For the CDR3, the DNA is TGTGCCAGCAGCGTAGCCCGTAGCAATGAGCAGTTCTTC. Complete variable domain (other parts from reference TRBV9 and TRBJ2-1): DSGVTQTPKHLITATGQRVTLRCSPRSGDLSVYWYQQSLDQGLQFLIQYYNGEERAKGNILERFSAQQFPDLHSELNLSSLELGDSALYFCASSVARSNEQFFGPGTRLTVL.

The gene calls are TRBV5-1 and TRBJ1-5; 7 positions match TRBD1. This CDR3 spans 15 amino acids. V shed 4 bases, J shed 6 bases, and the junction held 10 bases outside the gene matches. Germline V lookup: CDR1 SGHRS, CDR2 YFSETQ. The CDR3 spells CASSLVGGRSQPQHF. As DNA, the CDR3 is TGCGCCAGCAGCCTGGTAGGGGGCAGGTCTCAGCCCCAGCATTTT.

This sequence joins TRBV7-2 and TRBJ1-6; 7 bases are a match to TRBD1. Germline CDR1 and CDR2: SGHTA and FQGNSA. This CDR3 comprises 13 residues. The J segment lost 8 bases and the V segment lost 5 bases, leaving 3 bases of the junction unmatched. The chain's CDR3 is CASSPDRYSPLHF. For the CDR3, the DNA is TGTGCCAGCAGCCCGGACAGGTATTCACCCCTCCACTTT.

The V gene is TRBV4-1, the J gene TRBJ2-5; TRBD2 is a possible D gene (6 bases). This CDR3 has 15 amino acids. With 0 bases removed from V and 4 bases from J, the gap between germline ends came to 12 bases. Germline V gene data show CDR1 as MGHRA and CDR2 as YSYEKL. Here the CDR3 DNA reads TGCGCCAGCAGCCAAGATGTTTTGGGGGGAGAGACCCAGTACTTC. Protein product: CASSQDVLGGETQYF.

The chain carries TRBV5-1 and TRBJ2-1; 11 bases are a match to TRBD2. The ends lost 1 base at V and 6 bases at J; junction bases unmatched: 3. The V gene's germline CDR1 is SGHRS and CDR2 YFSETQ. The CDR3 runs to 15 residues. CDR3 sequence: CASSLSTSGSNEQFF. In DNA form, the CDR3 reads TGCGCCAGCAGCTTGAGCACTAGCGGGAGCAATGAGCAGTTCTTC.

This clone was recorded only once. The V call is TRBV5-1, the J call TRBJ1-1; D may be TRBD1 (6 bases). Germline CDR1 is SGHRS and CDR2 is YFSETQ. The CDR3 covers 12 residues. The V end lost 3 bases, the J end lost 5 bases, and 8 bases lay between the germline ends. The CDR3 bases are TGCGCCAGCAGCTCAGGGGCGACTGAAGCTTTCTTT. Translation gives CASSSGATEAFF.

The gene calls are TRBV7-2 and TRBJ2-7; possibly TRBD2 for D (5 bases). The V gene's germline CDR1 is SGHTA and CDR2 FQGNSA. V lost 5 bases and J lost 0, with 11 bases in between. This CDR3 has 14 residues. CDR3: CASSDRRGSYEQYF. CDR3 coding DNA: TGTGCCAGCAGCGATCGCCGGGGCTCCTACGAGCAGTACTTC.